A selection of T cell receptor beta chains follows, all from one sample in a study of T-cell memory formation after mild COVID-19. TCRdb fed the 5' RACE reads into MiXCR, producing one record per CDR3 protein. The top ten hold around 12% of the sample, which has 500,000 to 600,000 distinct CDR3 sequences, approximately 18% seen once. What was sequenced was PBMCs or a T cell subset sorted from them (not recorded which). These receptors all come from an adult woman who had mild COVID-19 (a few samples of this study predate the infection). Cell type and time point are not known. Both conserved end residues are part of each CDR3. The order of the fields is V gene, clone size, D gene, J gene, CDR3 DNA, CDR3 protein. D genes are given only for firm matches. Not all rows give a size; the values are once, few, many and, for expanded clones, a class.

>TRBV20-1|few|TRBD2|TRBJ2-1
TGCAGTGCTAGAGGGGGACTAGCGGGGGTTAATGAGCAGTTCTTC
CSARGGLAGVNEQFF
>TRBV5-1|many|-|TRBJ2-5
TGCGCCAGCAGCTTGACCCGGGAGACCCAGTACTTC
CASSLTRETQYF
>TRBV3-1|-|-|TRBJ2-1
TGTGCCAGCAGCCAATTGTCGGCGGTAGGTCAGTTCTTC
CASSQLSAVGQFF
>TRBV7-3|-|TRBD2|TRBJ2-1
TGTGCCAGCAGCTCCATGGACCCCTCTAAGCGGGGGACCTACAATGAGCAGTTCTTC
CASSSMDPSKRGTYNEQFF
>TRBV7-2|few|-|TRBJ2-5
TGTGCCAGCAGCTTCTACGGGATGGGGGAGACCCAGTACTTC
CASSFYGMGETQYF
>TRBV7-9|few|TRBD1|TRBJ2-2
TGTGCCAGCAGCCGAACACAGGGGGCCAGCACCGGGGAGCTGTTTTTT
CASSRTQGASTGELFF
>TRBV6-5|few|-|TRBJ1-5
TGTGCCAGCAGCTCCCAAGGGGTCAGTAGCAATCAGCCCCAGCATTTT
CASSSQGVSSNQPQHF
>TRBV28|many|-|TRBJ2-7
TGTGCCAGCACGCAGGGCTCCTACGAGCAGTACTTC
CASTQGSYEQYF
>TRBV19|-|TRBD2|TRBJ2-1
TGTGCCAGTAGTAGCGGGACTAGCGTTTACAATGAGCAGTTCTTC
CASSSGTSVYNEQFF
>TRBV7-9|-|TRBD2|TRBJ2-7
TGTGCCAGCAGCCTTATGACTAGCGGACCTTCCTACGAGCAGTACTTC
CASSLMTSGPSYEQYF
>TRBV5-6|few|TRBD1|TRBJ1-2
TGTGCCAGCAGCTTTGACAGGGGGCTTGGTGGCTACACCTTC
CASSFDRGLGGYTF
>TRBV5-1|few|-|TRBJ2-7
TGCGCCAGCAGCTTGGGGCAGGCCCTTGGCCACGAGCAGTACTTC
CASSLGQALGHEQYF
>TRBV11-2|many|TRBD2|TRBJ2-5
TGTGCCAGCAGCTTAGAGCTAGCGGGGGCCCGGGAGACCCAGTACTTC
CASSLELAGARETQYF
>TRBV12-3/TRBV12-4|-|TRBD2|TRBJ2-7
TGTGCCAGCAGTTTTAGTAGCGGGGCTTACGAGCAGTACTTC
CASSFSSGAYEQYF
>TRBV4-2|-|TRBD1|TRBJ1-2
TGTGCCAGCAGCCAAGGGACTTTGACAGGGGAGTTAGGCTACACCTTC
CASSQGTLTGELGYTF
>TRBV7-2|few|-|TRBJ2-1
TGTGCCAGCAGCCCTAGACCCTCTACTTACAATGAGCAGTTCTTC
CASSPRPSTYNEQFF
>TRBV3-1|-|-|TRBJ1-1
TGTGCCAGCAGCCAAGATGAACCGAACACTGAAGCTTTCTTT
CASSQDEPNTEAFF
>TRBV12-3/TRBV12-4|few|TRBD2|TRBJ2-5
TGTGCCAGCAGTCGCGGGGGGGCCGCGGAGACCCAGTACTTC
CASSRGGAAETQYF
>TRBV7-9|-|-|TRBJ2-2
TGTGCCAGCAGCACTCGAAGGAGGGACATGAACACCGGGGAGCTGTTTTTT
CASSTRRRDMNTGELFF
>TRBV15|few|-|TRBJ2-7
TGTGCCACCAGCAGAGATCCAGGGAAGTACGAGCAGTACTTC
CATSRDPGKYEQYF
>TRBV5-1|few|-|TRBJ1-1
TGCGCCAGCAGCTTGGGCATGGAGGGAGAAGCTTTCTTT
CASSLGMEGEAFF
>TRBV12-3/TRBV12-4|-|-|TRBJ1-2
TGTGCCAGCAGGTTGGGGGCGGTTCAAGGCTACACCTTC
CASRLGAVQGYTF
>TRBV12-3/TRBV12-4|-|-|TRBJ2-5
TGTGCCAGCAGTTCCAGCGCCGGAGGTGTGGAGACCCAGTACTTC
CASSSSAGGVETQYF